Below, 5 T cell receptor beta chains from the same sample are listed, as sequenced in a study of human T cells and chemical hapten exposure. TCRdb independently ran MiXCR on the RACE reads; one entry per CDR3 protein. The sample lists hundreds of thousands of distinct CDR3 sequences; roughly 6.3% were seen once. Time point specified: patch test 2, 6 weeks after DPC sensitization. This sample's treatment: therapeutic diphenylcyclopropenone sensitization with weekly scalp DPC. This specimen consisted of whole blood, obtained in connection with sensitization to the hapten diphenylcyclopropenone (DPC). The source is a woman aged 18-30 years with alopecia areata. Some clones in this sample may be carry-over from other donors' samples.

This clonotype came up many times. The genes are TRBV11-2 and TRBJ1-6; TRBD1 matches at 7 bases. The CDR3 is made up of 16 amino acids. Germline CDR1 SGHAT, CDR2 FQNNGV. V dropped 0 bases and J dropped 7; count of bases not matched to a gene: 6. CDR3 DNA sequence: TGTGCCAGCAGCTTAGAGGGATCCAGGGGGAATTCACCCCTCCACTTT. Translating it yields CASSLEGSRGNSPLHF.

The table lists this clonotype with a few counts. The chain employs TRBV28 and TRBJ2-2; D is undetermined. Germline CDR1 reads MDHEN; CDR2 reads SYDVKM. The CDR3 extends over 13 amino acids. V was trimmed by 8 bases and J by 1 base, leaving 8 bases between them. CDR3 residues: CASYRGNTGELFF. The CDR3 DNA reads TGTGCCAGCTATAGAGGGAACACCGGGGAGCTGTTTTTT.

This clonotype was counted many times. One end of the junction fails to match germline, which may point to a read error. J is TRBJ1-1 and V is TRBV27; no reliable D call. The CDR3 spans 17 residues. Germline V lookup: CDR1 MNHEY, CDR2 SMNVEV (reference sequence). The CDR3 reads CASSFRIIQRDHTEASF. The CDR3 bases are TGTGCCAGCAGTTTCCGGATCATACAACGAGACCACACTGAAGCTTCCTTT.

As regards this clonotype: A much more abundant neighbour one base away suggests this may be a read error. V gene TRBV6-5 combines with J gene TRBJ2-7, with a weak D call TRBD2 (7 bases). The CDR3 has 10 amino acids. Germline CDR1 reads MNHEY; CDR2 reads SVGAGI. V lost 11 bases, J lost 9 bases, and 14 bases lay in between. The CDR3 is CAAGEGVQYF. The CDR3 region has the DNA TGTGCCGCAGGGGAGGGCGTGCAGTACTTC.

This clonotype was counted only a few times. V and J are TRBV4-2 and TRBJ2-3, with D tentatively TRBD1 (5 bases). The CDR3 has 14 amino acids. Trimming took off 3 bases at V and 6 bases at J, with 13 bases between the two ends. From germline, CDR1 is LGHNA and CDR2 YNFKEQ. Written as DNA, the CDR3 is TGTGCCAGCAGCCAGGCCTCCAGGGCGGATACGCAGTATTTT. It encodes CASSQASRADTQYF.